What follows are 26 T cell receptor beta chains derived from one specimen sequenced in a study of CD8 T cells in ankylosing spondylitis. Overall study findings and caveats: About 8 highly homologous variants made up a TCR beta motif that seemed to typify ankylosing spondylitis blood.

These TCRs' antigens remain unknown. In TCRdb, the 5' RACE reads were re-called with MiXCR into one record per CDR3 protein. The sample lists 700,000 to 1,000,000 distinct CDR3 sequences, over 9.5% occurring once. Material: blood, either unsorted or a sorted T cell fraction (not recorded which). These receptors were obtained from a male donor with ankylosing spondylitis.

This clonotype was observed a handful of times. This rearrangement joins TRBV10-3 to TRBJ2-3; TRBD1 matches 8 bases. The length of the CDR3 is 16 residues. Germline CDR1 reads ENHRY; CDR2 reads SYGVKD. V lost 2 bases and J lost 2; bases outside the gene matches: 6. CDR3 nucleotide sequence: TGTGCCATCAGTGAGGTTAGGACAGGGCCCACAGATACGCAGTATTTT. It is translated as CAISEVRTGPTDTQYF.

This rearrangement joins TRBV28 to TRBJ2-1, with 10 bases lining up with TRBD1. After removal of 11 bases from V and 9 bases from J, the junction contained 25 bases not matched to a gene. CDR1 is MDHEN and CDR2 is SYDVKM in the germline V gene. This CDR3 is built from 18 residues. The CDR3 sequence: CALSLDRGRILDKFEQFF. CDR3 nucleotides: TGTGCCCTCAGTTTAGACAGGGGGCGAATTCTCGATAAATTTGAGCAGTTCTTC.

The rearrangement joins TRBV20-1 to TRBJ2-5; 12 bases match TRBD2. This CDR3 region has 16 residues. Germline CDR1 DFQATT, CDR2 SNEGSKA (reference sequence). With V trimmed by 6 bases and J by 5 bases, 13 bases remained unmatched. DNA of the CDR3: TGCAGTGCAGCACATGTTCTAGCGGGAGGGTGGGAGACCCAGTACTTC. The encoded protein is CSAAHVLAGGWETQYF.

The gene calls are TRBV20-1 and TRBJ2-1; TRBD2 aligns across 7 bases. This CDR3 comprises 17 residues. Per germline, CDR1 DFQATT and CDR2 SNEGSKA (reference sequence). The V segment lost 3 bases and the J segment 0 bases; nucleotides outside the gene matches: 11. The CDR3 DNA sequence: TGCAGTGCTAGGCTGCTAGCGGCTAAAAGCTCCTACAATGAGCAGTTCTTC. Its translation is CSARLLAAKSSYNEQFF.

The V call is TRBV7-3, the J call TRBJ2-1; 9 bases line up with TRBD2. From germline, CDR1 is SGHTA and CDR2 FQGTGA. The CDR3 spans 13 residues. Germline trimming cut 4 bases from V and 9 bases from J; bases unmatched to any gene: 4. The CDR3 nucleotides are TGTGCCAGCAGCTACTCTAGCGGGGTTGAGCAGTTCTTC. Translation gives CASSYSSGVEQFF.

The chain carries TRBV2 and TRBJ2-5; 7 bases fit TRBD1. The CDR3 has 15 amino acids. CDR1 and CDR2 (germline): SNHLY, FYNNEI. With 4 bases clipped from V and 3 bases from J, the junction kept 8 bases outside the gene matches. The CDR3 is CASSANRGGKETQYF. CDR3 sequence (DNA): TGTGCCAGCAGTGCTAACAGGGGTGGTAAAGAGACCCAGTACTTC.

DNA of the CDR3: TGCAGTGCTAGAGAACGTTGGGGGACGGATTCCTACGAGCAGTACTTC. Its protein product is CSARERWGTDSYEQYF. This chain connects TRBV20-1 to TRBJ2-7; D tentatively reads TRBD1 or TRBD2 (5 bases each). The CDR3 length is 16 residues. The germline gives CDR1 DFQATT, CDR2 SNEGSKA (reference sequence). Trimming shortened V by 0 bases and J by 1 base, and 16 bases separated the two germline ends.

The V call is TRBV12-3 or TRBV12-4, the J call TRBJ2-3, with D possibly matching TRBD2 (5 bases). This CDR3 is 15 amino acids long. Trimming removed 2 bases at V and 2 bases at J, with 11 bases between. This CDR3 is CASSLRTFPTDTQYF. The CDR3 nucleotides are TGTGCCAGCAGTTTAAGGACTTTTCCCACAGATACGCAGTATTTT.

The CDR3 sequence: CASSATGITYEQYF. In DNA form, the CDR3 reads TGTGCCAGCTCAGCGACAGGGATTACGTACGAGCAGTACTTC. V usage is TRBV18 and J usage is TRBJ2-7; 7 bases map to TRBD1. Germline loops: CDR1 KGHSH, CDR2 LQKENI. The CDR3 has 14 residues. V lost 5 bases to trimming and J lost 4 bases; unmatched junction nucleotides: 8. Variable domain in full (rest from reference TRBV18 and TRBJ2-7): NAGVMQNPRHLVRRRGQEARLRCSPMKGHSHVYWYRQLPEEGLKFMVYLQKENIIDESGMPKERFSAEFPKEGPSILRIQQVVRGDSAAYFCASSATGITYEQYFGPGTRLTVT.

This clonotype showed up just a few times. The gene calls are TRBV20-1 and TRBJ2-7, with D maybe TRBD2 (5 bases). Germline CDR1 DFQATT, CDR2 SNEGSKA (reference sequence). The CDR3 is 14 amino acids. V shed 0 bases and J shed 2 bases, with 11 bases lying between them. The CDR3 DNA follows: TGCAGTGCTAGAGATAGGAGGCAGCCCTACGAGCAGTACTTC. As protein: CSARDRRQPYEQYF.

In this sample, this clonotype turned up a few times. V and J are TRBV20-1 and TRBJ2-3; D remains unclear. The germline V and J ends were trimmed by 3 bases and 1 base, with 11 bases remaining between them. The CDR3 loop spans 14 amino acids. Germline CDR1 is DFQATT and CDR2 is SNEGSKA (reference sequence). The CDR3 is CSASAPDGTDTQYF. The CDR3 DNA sequence: TGCAGTGCTAGCGCACCGGACGGCACAGATACGCAGTATTTT.

This clonotype was detected only a few times. The chain joins TRBV5-1 to TRBJ1-1; 8 bases fit TRBD1. Germline CDR1 is SGHRS and CDR2 is YFSETQ. V gave up 3 bases and J gave up 10 bases; unmatched junction bases: 23. The CDR3 totals 18 residues. The CDR3 sequence: CASSWAGGAMRANRIAFF. The DNA for the CDR3 is TGCGCCAGCAGCTGGGCAGGGGGCGCGATGCGGGCTAACAGGATAGCTTTCTTT.

This clonotype was seen many times. This rearrangement joins TRBV5-1 to TRBJ1-1; no reliable D call. The V end was cut by 0 bases, the J end by 4 bases, with 7 bases between. Germline CDR1 reads SGHRS; CDR2 reads YFSETQ. The CDR3 runs 13 residues. CDR3 sequence reads: CASSLDVGTEAFF. CDR3 bases: TGCGCCAGCAGCTTGGACGTGGGCACTGAAGCTTTCTTT. Drawing the rest from reference TRBV5-1 and TRBJ1-1, the complete variable domain is KAGVTQTPRYLIKTRGQQVTLSCSPISGHRSVSWYQQTPGQGLQFLFEYFSETQRNKGNFPGRFSGRQFSNSRSEMNVSTLELGDSALYLCASSLDVGTEAFFGQGTRLTVV.

This clonotype has ten or more counts. This chain joins TRBV7-2 and TRBJ2-7; D is ambiguous. Germline-derived CDR1 and CDR2 are SGHTA and FQGNSA. With 0 bases removed from V and 6 bases from J, the gap between germline ends came to 12 bases. This CDR3 has 14 amino acids. CDR3 in amino acids: CASSLAVLGREQYF. The DNA for the CDR3 is TGTGCCAGCAGCTTAGCGGTATTGGGCCGCGAGCAGTACTTC. The entire variable domain, with the rest obtained from reference TRBV7-2 and TRBJ2-7, is as follows: GAGVSQSPSNKVTEKGKDVELRCDPISGHTALYWYRQSLGQGLEFLIYFQGNSAPDKSGLPSDRFSAERTGGSVSTLTIQRTQQEDSAVYLCASSLAVLGREQYFGPGTRLTVT.

The chain employs TRBV15 and TRBJ2-7, with TRBD1 matching 7 bases. V lost 2 bases and J lost 6; bases outside the gene matches: 4. The germline V gene has CDR1 LNHNV and CDR2 YYDKDF (reference sequence). The CDR3 covers 13 residues. CDR3 loop: CATSRTGDREQYF. As DNA, the CDR3 is TGTGCCACCAGCAGAACAGGGGACCGCGAGCAGTACTTC. The whole variable domain, remainder taken from reference TRBV15 and TRBJ2-7, is DAMVIQNPRYQVTQFGKPVTLSCSQTLNHNVMYWYQQKSSQAPKLLFHYYDKDFNNEADTPDNFQSRRPNTSFCFLDIRSPGLGDTAMYLCATSRTGDREQYFGPGTRLTVT.

There are a few counts of this clonotype. This chain uses TRBV5-1 with TRBJ1-1; D unclear. The CDR3 consists of 14 residues. V gave up 4 bases and J gave up 3 bases, with 13 bases separating them. Germline CDR1 and CDR2: SGHRS and YFSETQ. CDR3 bases: TGCGCCAGCAGCCGTCAGAGAGAGGACACTGAAGCTTTCTTT. Protein sequence: CASSRQREDTEAFF.

The V gene is TRBV6-5, the J gene TRBJ2-5; D uncertain. Germline V CDR1 and CDR2: MNHEY, SVGAGI. V lost 5 bases and J 3 bases, leaving 7 bases between the germline ends. The CDR3 extends over 12 amino acids. CDR3 sequence reads: CASSPAKETQYF. The CDR3 DNA is TGTGCCAGCAGTCCAGCCAAAGAGACCCAGTACTTC.

This clonotype came up many times. The chain uses TRBV29-1 and TRBJ2-1, with D perhaps assigned TRBD1 or TRBD2 (6 bases each). Germline loops: CDR1 SQVTM, CDR2 ANQGSEA. The V and J ends lost 7 bases and 6 bases respectively, with 19 bases between them. This CDR3 region has 14 residues. The CDR3 sequence: CSGGDILGRNEQFF. The CDR3, as DNA: TGCAGCGGGGGGGACATCCTCGGCCGCAATGAGCAGTTCTTC.

Ten or more counts support this clonotype. V and J are TRBV6-5 and TRBJ1-2, with 7 bases identical to TRBD1. With 1 base clipped from V and 6 bases from J, the junction kept 2 bases outside the gene matches. Per the germline V gene, CDR1 is MNHEY and CDR2 is SVGAGI. The CDR3 sequence is 13 residues long. The CDR3 loop reads CASSYFGTDGYTF. CDR3 nucleotides: TGTGCCAGCAGTTACTTCGGGACAGATGGCTACACCTTC.

This clonotype was seen at least ten times. The rearrangement links TRBV15 to TRBJ1-1, with 7 nucleotides matching TRBD1. Germline V lookup: CDR1 LNHNV, CDR2 YYDKDF (reference sequence). The CDR3 has 14 amino acids. V shed 7 bases and J 0 bases; nucleotides not matched to a gene: 5. This CDR3 is CATTPTGLNTEAFF. CDR3 nucleotide sequence: TGTGCCACCACCCCGACAGGGCTGAACACTGAAGCTTTCTTT.

This chain uses TRBV5-5 with TRBJ2-7; 8 nucleotides line up with TRBD1. This CDR3 is 15 amino acids long. J gave up 3 bases and V 3 bases, and 8 bases lay outside the gene matches. Germline V CDR1 and CDR2: SGHKS, YYEKEE (reference sequence). CDR3 DNA: TGTGCCAGCAGCTACTTCCCGGGACAGGACTACGAGCAGTACTTC. Translated, it gives CASSYFPGQDYEQYF.

This clonotype has more than one count but fewer than ten. The chain is built from TRBV27 and TRBJ2-1, with TRBD2 as a possible D gene (6 bases). Trimming took 7 bases from V and 1 from J, leaving 17 bases between them. The CDR3 sequence is 16 residues long. Per the germline V gene, CDR1 is MNHEY and CDR2 is SMNVEV (reference sequence). CDR3 coding DNA: TGTGCCAGCACCACGCCCGCTAGCGCTTCCTACAATGAGCAGTTCTTC. Translating gives CASTTPASASYNEQFF.

This clonotype was found many times. The V gene is TRBV5-1, the J gene TRBJ1-5; 10 bases line up with TRBD1. Trimming took 3 bases from V and 4 from J; bases not matched to a gene: 10. Germline CDR1 is SGHRS and CDR2 is YFSETQ. The CDR3 loop spans 17 amino acids. CDR3 in DNA: TGCGCCAGCAGCTCACAAGGGACAGGGGTTTCAAATCAGCCCCAGCATTTT. It specifies CASSSQGTGVSNQPQHF.

This clonotype was observed many times. This sequence joins TRBV28 and TRBJ2-1; 12 bases agree with TRBD1. This CDR3 has 16 residues. Germline V gives CDR1 MDHEN, CDR2 SYDVKM. With 5 bases clipped from V and 6 bases from J, the junction kept 8 bases outside the gene matches. The CDR3 protein is CASSLGTGGAPNEQFF. The CDR3 DNA sequence: TGTGCCAGCAGTCTCGGGACAGGGGGCGCCCCCAATGAGCAGTTCTTC.

This clonotype was picked up a small number of times. The chain carries TRBV20-1 and TRBJ2-1; 8 nucleotides align to TRBD1. The CDR3 extends over 13 amino acids. J gave up 3 bases and V 5 bases, and 3 bases lay outside the gene matches. CDR1 is DFQATT and CDR2 is SNEGSKA in the germline V gene (reference sequence). The CDR3 protein is CSADDRGYNEQFF. The CDR3 nucleotides are TGCAGTGCTGACGACAGGGGCTACAATGAGCAGTTCTTC.

This clonotype has just a few counts. The chain has TRBV6-1 and TRBJ2-5; D gene unclear. This CDR3 has 13 residues. The V gene's germline CDR1 is MNHNS and CDR2 SASEGT. Trimming cost V 1 base and J 2 bases, with 5 bases left between them. The CDR3 is CASSEVYQETQYF. The DNA for the CDR3 is TGTGCCAGCAGTGAAGTCTATCAAGAGACCCAGTACTTC.